A single sample is the source of the 26 T cell receptor beta chains below, sequenced in a study of cytomegalovirus exposure and HLA in healthy donors (dated by TCRdb to about 2017). Library preparation employed the immunoSEQ multiplex PCR assay. TCRdb mirrors the immuneACCESS table, restricted to in-frame sequences. Some clones are absent from its copies; in checked studies, under half trace to an unresolved V gene, and the reason for the others is unknown. The sample contains 55,000 to 80,000 clones, about 94% of them found a single time. The leading ten clones occupy around 1.5% of the sample. The specimen sequenced was PBMCs. The receptors come from a man between 18 and 35 years old in good health and CMV-seropositive.

Regarding this clone: Germline and junction disagree at one end, which may indicate a read error. The chain is built from TRBV27 and TRBJ2-7, with 7 bases identical to TRBD1. Germline-derived CDR1 and CDR2 are MNHEY and SMNVEV (reference sequence). CDR3 length equals 9 residues. CDR3 coding DNA: TGTGCCAGGCAAGACAGGGAGAACTTC. This sequence encodes CARQDRENF.

The V call is TRBV5-1, the J call TRBJ2-1; TRBD2 agrees at 10 bases. J gave up 2 bases and V 1 base, and 3 bases lay outside the gene matches. The CDR3 consists of 16 residues. Germline-derived CDR1 and CDR2 are SGHRS and YFSETQ. Here the CDR3 reads CASSLSSGSAYNEQFF. DNA for the CDR3: TGCGCCAGCAGCTTGTCTAGCGGGAGCGCCTACAATGAGCAGTTCTTC.

This clone appeared a single time. This chain links TRBV5-1 with TRBJ2-3; 9 bases are a match to TRBD2. CDR1 and CDR2 from the germline V gene are SGHRS and YFSETQ. J was trimmed by 4 bases and V by 2 bases; bases with no gene match: 5. This CDR3 is 15 amino acids long. The CDR3 here is CASSLRGRVADTQYF. The CDR3 DNA sequence: TGCGCCAGCAGCTTACGCGGGAGGGTTGCAGATACGCAGTATTTT.

The chain employs TRBV27 and TRBJ2-7; perhaps TRBD2 as D (7 bases). Trimming pared 3 bases from V and 4 bases from J, leaving 19 bases between. The CDR3 length is 16 residues. The germline V gene has CDR1 MNHEY and CDR2 SMNVEV (reference sequence). The CDR3 region is CASSFLGGPADYEQYF. In DNA form, the CDR3 reads TGTGCCAGCAGTTTTCTGGGGGGGCCCGCAGATTACGAGCAGTACTTC.

The rearrangement joins TRBV10-3 to TRBJ2-7; TRBD1 agrees at 11 bases. The V segment lost 4 bases and the J segment 6 bases; nucleotides outside the gene matches: 5. The V gene's germline CDR1 is ENHRY and CDR2 SYGVKD. The CDR3 totals 14 residues. The CDR3 nucleotides are TGTGCCATCAGTGGGACCGGGACAGGGGGCGAGCAGTACTTC. It specifies CAISGTGTGGEQYF.

This clone was observed a handful of times. The genes are TRBV5-6 and TRBJ1-4, with TRBD1 as a possible D gene (5 bases). The germline CDR1 and CDR2 sequences are SGHDT and YYEEEE. V lost 6 bases, J lost 6 bases, and 15 bases lay in between. This CDR3 contains 14 residues. The CDR3 DNA reads TGTGCCAGCAACGTGGGGGGAAGACATGAAAAACTGTTTTTT. This codes for CASNVGGRHEKLFF.

The chain is built from TRBV7-2 and TRBJ1-2, with a tentative D call TRBD1 (6 bases). This CDR3 contains 14 residues. In germline, CDR1 is SGHTA, CDR2 FQGNSA. V was clipped by 4 bases and J by 4 bases, with 13 bases between them. The CDR3 reads CASSSPQGPYGYTF. The CDR3 DNA reads TGTGCCAGCAGCTCACCACAGGGTCCCTATGGCTACACCTTC.

J is TRBJ2-5 and V is TRBV2, with a possible D match to TRBD1 (5 bases). V gave up 8 bases and J gave up 5 bases, with 21 bases separating them. CDR3 length equals 15 residues. CDR1 and CDR2 from the germline V gene are SNHLY and FYNNEI. For the CDR3, the DNA is TGTGCCAGCCGGTACGTGCAGGGTCCGGAGGAGACCCAGTACTTC. Protein sequence: CASRYVQGPEETQYF.

This chain joins TRBV6-6 and TRBJ2-2; D ambiguous. Trimming left V 1 base short and J 0 bases short, with 9 bases between. Germline-derived CDR1 and CDR2 are MNHNY and SVGAGI (reference sequence). The CDR3 totals 16 residues. The chain's CDR3 is CASSYLGSSNTGELFF. The CDR3 DNA sequence: TGTGCCAGCAGTTACTTGGGCAGCTCGAACACCGGGGAGCTGTTTTTT.

The rearrangement links TRBV2 to TRBJ1-1; maybe TRBD1 (6 bases). The CDR3 spans 15 residues. In germline, CDR1 is SNHLY, CDR2 FYNNEI. The V gene lost 6 bases and the J gene lost 1 base, with 15 bases spanning the gap. In nucleotides, the CDR3 is TGTGCCAGCAGGCCCTCATGGGGGCAGAACACTGAAGCTTTCTTT. It encodes CASRPSWGQNTEAFF. Filled out from reference TRBV2 and TRBJ1-1, the complete variable domain reads EPEVTQTPSHQVTQMGQEVILRCVPISNHLYFYWYRQILGQKVEFLVSFYNNEISEKSEIFDDQFSVERPDGSNFTLKIRSTKLEDSAMYFCASRPSWGQNTEAFFGQGTRLTVV.

The genes are TRBV7-9 and TRBJ2-1; TRBD2 matches at 9 bases. Germline CDR1 reads SEHNR; CDR2 reads FQNEAQ (reference sequence). Trimming removed 3 bases from V and 4 bases from J; junction bases left unmatched: 4. The CDR3 loop spans 15 amino acids. CDR3 residues: CASSLASGVYNEQFF. CDR3 in DNA: TGTGCCAGCAGCTTGGCTAGCGGGGTTTACAATGAGCAGTTCTTC.

The genes are TRBV5-6 and TRBJ2-7; D is unresolved. Trimming removed 2 bases from V and 4 bases from J, with 7 bases in between. The CDR3 consists of 12 residues. Germline CDR1 and CDR2: SGHDT and YYEEEE. This CDR3 is CASSFGRYEQYF. Here the CDR3 DNA reads TGTGCCAGCAGCTTCGGTAGATACGAGCAGTACTTC.

This clone was counted a single time. The chain employs TRBV6-6 and TRBJ1-5, with 12 bases fitting TRBD1. The CDR3 consists of 15 residues. The ends lost 6 bases at V and 4 bases at J; junction bases unmatched: 4. Germline loops: CDR1 MNHNY, CDR2 SVGAGI (reference sequence). CDR3 DNA: TGTGCCAGCAGCAGGGACAGGGGGCGGAATCAGCCCCAGCATTTT. It translates to CASSRDRGRNQPQHF.

The chain links TRBV19 to TRBJ2-5; TRBD2 is a possible D gene (6 bases). CDR3 length: 13 residues. Trimming removed 9 bases from V and 4 bases from J, with 15 bases in between. Germline CDR1 is LNHDA and CDR2 is SQIVND (reference sequence). The CDR3 here is CASTPRGSETQYF. The CDR3 nucleotides read TGTGCCAGCACCCCTCGGGGGTCAGAGACCCAGTACTTC.

With respect to this clone: The junction departs from germline at one end; a sequencing error may be responsible. The rearrangement joins TRBV6-5 to TRBJ2-7; D may be TRBD2 (7 bases). Germline lookup yields CDR1 MNHEY and CDR2 SVGAGI. CDR3 size: 14 residues. CDR3: CASSSPGGSDEQYF. The DNA of the CDR3 is TGTGCCAGCAGTTCCCCGGGGGGCTCCGACGAGCAGTACTTC.

V and J are TRBV21-1 and TRBJ2-7; the table calls TRBD1, which could not be checked here. TRBV21-1 is deemed a pseudogene. The CDR3 length is 16 residues. CDR3 region: CASSKAGTGVENEQYF. The CDR3 bases are TGTGCCAGCAGCAAAGCTGGAACAGGGGTCGAAAACGAGCAGTACTTC.

This sequence joins TRBV11-2 and TRBJ1-6, with D possibly matching TRBD1 (6 bases). The CDR3 has 15 residues. Germline-derived CDR1 and CDR2 are SGHAT and FQNNGV. The V gene lost 0 bases and the J gene lost 9 bases, with 12 bases spanning the gap. The CDR3 nucleotides are TGTGCCAGCAGCTTAGAACAGGGTGGTAGTTCACCCCTCCACTTT. This sequence encodes CASSLEQGGSSPLHF.

The V call is TRBV6-5, the J call TRBJ2-3; TRBD2 aligns across 11 bases. The V and J ends lost 5 bases and 5 bases, in that order; junction bases with no gene match: 6. This CDR3 has 15 amino acids. Germline V gene sequence: CDR1 MNHEY, CDR2 SVGAGI. CDR3 loop: CASSILAGGRDTQYF. The CDR3 bases are TGTGCCAGCAGTATCCTAGCGGGAGGACGAGATACGCAGTATTTT.

This chain connects TRBV11-2 to TRBJ2-7; 9 nucleotides agree with TRBD2. J was trimmed by 4 bases and V by 3 bases; bases with no gene match: 4. The CDR3 runs to 14 residues. Germline-derived CDR1 and CDR2 are SGHAT and FQNNGV. CDR3 in amino acids: CASSFSGSSYEQYF. CDR3 sequence (DNA): TGTGCCAGCAGCTTTAGCGGGAGCTCTTACGAGCAGTACTTC.

The table lists this clone with a few counts. CDR3 DNA: TGTGCCAGCAGCTTAGCGACTGGCCGGGAGACCCAGTACTTC. It codes for CASSLATGRETQYF. The chain is built from TRBV7-9 and TRBJ2-5; D is undetermined. Trimming cost V 0 bases and J 5 bases, with 10 bases left between them. The CDR3 sequence is 14 residues long. Germline-derived CDR1 and CDR2 are SEHNR and FQNEAQ (reference sequence).

The chain employs TRBV14 and TRBJ2-1, with 8 bases that match TRBD2. There are 18 residues in the CDR3. From germline, CDR1 is SGHDN and CDR2 FVKESK. V trimming: 0 bases; J trimming: 4 bases; junction bases outside the gene matches: 11. CDR3 sequence (DNA): TGTGCCAGCAGCCAAGATCATATTAGCGGGAAGGTTTACAATGAGCAGTTCTTC. It specifies CASSQDHISGKVYNEQFF.

This sequence joins TRBV28 and TRBJ1-5; weak D call: TRBD1 (5 bases). CDR1 and CDR2 from the germline V gene are MDHEN and SYDVKM. Trimming stripped 5 bases from V and 6 bases from J, with 11 bases between. The CDR3 runs to 13 residues. The CDR3 spells CASSGGYSQPQHF. The CDR3 DNA reads as TGTGCCAGCAGTGGGGGGTATAGTCAGCCCCAGCATTTT.

DNA of the CDR3: TGTGCCAGCAGCGGAACAGGGTGGGCTCAGCCCCAGCATTTT. It translates to CASSGTGWAQPQHF. The gene calls are TRBV6-1 and TRBJ1-5, with TRBD1 as a possible D gene (6 bases). CDR1 is MNHNS, CDR2 SASEGT, per germline. Trimming left V 6 bases short and J 6 bases short, with 15 bases between. There are 14 residues in the CDR3.

This clone was recorded only once. V is TRBV6-1 and J is TRBJ2-1, with TRBD2 matching over 11 bases. The CDR3 contains 15 residues. The trim removed 11 bases at V and 4 bases at J, leaving 10 bases unmatched. Looked up from germline, CDR1 is MNHNS and CDR2 is SASEGT. The CDR3 is CAEGDLAGGYNEQFF. DNA of the CDR3: TGTGCCGAAGGGGATCTAGCGGGGGGATACAATGAGCAGTTCTTC.

The gene calls are TRBV28 and TRBJ1-2; 11 bases are shared with TRBD1. V was pared by 5 bases and J by 5 bases, with 7 bases of the junction left unmatched. Germline lookup yields CDR1 MDHEN and CDR2 SYDVKM. The CDR3 extends over 15 amino acids. The CDR3 protein is CASSPPGTGGYGYTF. CDR3 bases: TGTGCCAGCAGTCCCCCTGGGACAGGGGGTTATGGCTACACCTTC.

V gene TRBV27 combines with J gene TRBJ2-5, with D possibly TRBD2 on 5 matching bases. CDR3 length equals 11 residues. Trimming stripped 8 bases from V and 7 bases from J, with 11 bases between. Germline CDR1 and CDR2: MNHEY and SMNVEV (reference sequence). The CDR3 bases are TGTGCCAGCCGAGGGTTAGGGACCCAGTACTTC. It specifies CASRGLGTQYF.